These 23 T cell receptor beta chains originate from one sample sequenced in a study of shared clonotypes between healthy human individuals. Clones were sequenced by immunoSEQ multiplex PCR, and TCRdb holds only the in-frame ones, with some missing. The sample lists over 950,000 clones, approximately 80% seen once, with about 0.89% in the top ten. The specimen was memory CD4+ T cells from PBMCs. The subset was: CD45RA-negative fraction. The receptors stem from a young man in good health. Some clones in this sample may be carry-over from other donors' samples.

The chain employs TRBV19 and TRBJ2-7, with D possibly matching TRBD2 (6 bases). The CDR3 is 14 amino acids. V was trimmed by 4 bases and J by 9 bases, leaving 19 bases between them. CDR1 and CDR2 from the germline V gene are LNHDA and SQIVND (reference sequence). CDR3 nucleotide sequence: TGTGCCAGTAGTAGGACCCCCCCTGGCGGGGCGCAGTACTTC. It encodes CASSRTPPGGAQYF.

The chain recombines TRBV7-2 with TRBJ2-1, with no clear D. CDR3 length: 11 amino acids. Per the germline V gene, CDR1 is SGHTA and CDR2 is FQGNSA. Between the trimmed V and J ends, which lost 8 bases and 4 bases, there was a span of 6 bases. The CDR3 sequence is CASVFYNEQFF. The CDR3 DNA reads as TGTGCCAGCGTATTTTACAATGAGCAGTTCTTC. Full variable domain (outside the CDR3, taken from reference TRBV7-2 and TRBJ2-1): GAGVSQSPSNKVTEKGKDVELRCDPISGHTALYWYRQSLGQGLEFLIYFQGNSAPDKSGLPSDRFSAERTGGSVSTLTIQRTQQEDSAVYLCASVFYNEQFFGPGTRLTVL.

Points on this clone: The same CDR3 can be traced to other DNA sequences in this sample. The CDR3: CASSLGRVGNQPQHF. The CDR3 DNA reads TGTGCCAGCAGCTTGGGACGGGTGGGGAATCAGCCCCAGCATTTT. V usage is TRBV5-6 and J usage is TRBJ1-5, with no clear D. This CDR3 spans 15 amino acids. V was clipped by 0 bases and J by 4 bases, with 11 bases between them. Per the germline V gene, CDR1 is SGHDT and CDR2 is YYEEEE.

The V gene is TRBV2, the J gene TRBJ2-3; D is ambiguous. V was pared by 6 bases and J by 2 bases, with 9 bases between. Germline assignment: CDR1 SNHLY and CDR2 FYNNEI. The CDR3 runs 13 residues. CDR3: CASSYDPTDTQYF. Here the CDR3 DNA reads TGTGCCAGCAGCTATGATCCCACAGATACGCAGTATTTT.

The V gene is TRBV7-3, the J gene TRBJ2-7; TRBD1 matches at 9 bases. V was pared by 5 bases and J by 8 bases, with 7 bases of the junction left unmatched. The CDR3 has 13 amino acids. From germline, CDR1 is SGHTA and CDR2 FQGTGA. The CDR3 reads CASSPTQGAKQYF. CDR3 in DNA: TGTGCCAGCAGCCCTACACAGGGGGCCAAGCAGTACTTC.

This chain joins TRBV15 and TRBJ2-7; D is undetermined. The germline V gene has CDR1 LNHNV and CDR2 YYDKDF (reference sequence). CDR3 length equals 14 residues. Trimming left V 3 bases short and J 0 bases short, with 9 bases between. The CDR3 protein is CATSRKKSSYEQYF. The CDR3 DNA sequence: TGTGCCACCAGCAGGAAGAAGAGCTCCTACGAGCAGTACTTC. The complete variable domain, with remaining parts taken from reference TRBV15 and TRBJ2-7, reads DAMVIQNPRYQVTQFGKPVTLSCSQTLNHNVMYWYQQKSSQAPKLLFHYYDKDFNNEADTPDNFQSRRPNTSFCFLDIRSPGLGDTAMYLCATSRKKSSYEQYFGPGTRLTVT.

This clone came up once. V and J are TRBV14 and TRBJ2-4; D possibly corresponds to TRBD1 (5 bases). V shed 4 bases and J shed 2 bases, with 6 bases lying between them. Germline V gene data show CDR1 as SGHDN and CDR2 as FVKESK. The CDR3 loop spans 13 amino acids. CDR3 protein: CASSRQSKNIQYF. CDR3 nucleotide sequence: TGTGCCAGCAGCCGACAGTCCAAAAACATTCAGTACTTC.

The rearrangement joins TRBV12-1 to TRBJ2-3; the listed D gene, TRBD2, was not tested against the DNA. TRBV12-1 represents a pseudogene. This CDR3 region has 15 residues. As DNA, the CDR3 is TGTGCCAGCAGCCCTACCCGGAGGCCTTCCTATACGCAGTATTTT. Encoded protein: CASSPTRRPSYTQYF.

This chain joins TRBV4-2 and TRBJ1-4; D ambiguous. This CDR3 region has 16 residues. CDR1 and CDR2 from the germline V gene are LGHNA and YNFKEQ. The germline V and J ends were trimmed by 1 base and 0 bases, with 9 bases remaining between them. The CDR3 loop reads CASSQVKVTTNEKLFF. DNA for the CDR3: TGTGCCAGCAGCCAAGTTAAGGTCACAACTAATGAAAAACTGTTTTTT.

This rearrangement joins TRBV27 to TRBJ2-1; 11 bases are a match to TRBD2. Germline trimming cut 4 bases from V and 10 bases from J; bases unmatched to any gene: 3. This CDR3 contains 13 residues. CDR1 is MNHEY, CDR2 SMNVEV, per germline (reference sequence). The CDR3 region has the DNA TGTGCCAGCAGTTCGCGACTAGCGGGAGAGCAGTTCTTC. Its translation: CASSSRLAGEQFF.

This clone was detected once. The chain is built from TRBV30 and TRBJ2-5, with 7 bases fitting TRBD1. Germline CDR1 GTSNPN, CDR2 SVGIG (reference sequence). The J segment lost 5 bases and the V segment lost 3 bases, leaving 12 bases of the junction unmatched. The CDR3 extends over 15 amino acids. The CDR3 is CAWRTGQSLVETQYF. In DNA, the CDR3 is TGTGCCTGGAGGACGGGACAGTCCCTTGTGGAGACCCAGTACTTC.

This chain links TRBV5-1 with TRBJ2-7, with D hard to call. The CDR3 runs 17 residues. Trimming shortened V by 1 base and J by 0 bases, and 17 bases separated the two germline ends. From germline, CDR1 is SGHRS and CDR2 YFSETQ. The CDR3 DNA sequence: TGCGCCAGCAGCTTGTTATCGGTGACACCCTACTCCTACGAGCAGTACTTC. This encodes CASSLLSVTPYSYEQYF. The full variable domain, completed using reference TRBV5-1 and TRBJ2-7, is KAGVTQTPRYLIKTRGQQVTLSCSPISGHRSVSWYQQTPGQGLQFLFEYFSETQRNKGNFPGRFSGRQFSNSRSEMNVSTLELGDSALYLCASSLLSVTPYSYEQYFGPGTRLTVT.

Of note for this clone: This sample includes further DNA sequences coding for the same CDR3. The V and J genes are TRBV7-8 and TRBJ2-2; 11 nucleotides align to TRBD2. The J segment lost 0 bases and the V segment lost 8 bases, leaving 2 bases of the junction unmatched. The CDR3 is made up of 15 amino acids. Germline CDR1 is SGHVS and CDR2 is FQNEAQ. CDR3 sequence (DNA): TGTGCCAGCCGGGGACTAGCGGCGAACACCGGGGAGCTGTTTTTT. This translates into CASRGLAANTGELFF. Together with reference TRBV7-8 and TRBJ2-2, the CDR3 gives the full variable domain: GAGVSQSPRYKVAKRGQDVALRCDPISGHVSLFWYQQALGQGPEFLTYFQNEAQLDKSGLPSDRFFAERPEGSVSTLKIQRTQQEDSAVYLCASRGLAANTGELFFGEGSRLTVL.

The chain links TRBV7-2 to TRBJ2-2; D might be TRBD2 (6 bases). Trimming took 3 bases from V and 4 from J, leaving 15 bases between them. The germline CDR1 and CDR2 sequences are SGHTA and FQGNSA. The CDR3 runs to 16 residues. The CDR3 sequence: CASSFPGVGSTGELFF. CDR3 nucleotides: TGTGCCAGCAGCTTCCCGGGGGTGGGGAGCACCGGGGAGCTGTTTTTT.

This clone was observed at least ten times. The CDR3, as DNA: TGTGCCAGCAGTCAAAGGGAGAACACTGAAGCTTTCTTT. This encodes CASSQRENTEAFF. The chain recombines TRBV11-2 with TRBJ1-1, with no clear D. In germline, CDR1 is SGHAT, CDR2 FQNNGV. With 6 bases removed from V and 1 base from J, the gap between germline ends came to 9 bases. CDR3 length: 13 amino acids.

The V call is TRBV25-1, the J call TRBJ2-1; D gene unclear. Germline V gene data show CDR1 as MGHDK and CDR2 as SYGVNS. Trimming removed 3 bases from V and 7 bases from J, with 7 bases in between. This CDR3 is 12 amino acids long. The CDR3: CASSDRGNEQFF. The DNA for the CDR3 is TGTGCCAGCAGTGATCGTGGGAATGAGCAGTTCTTC. Full variable domain (outside the CDR3, taken from reference TRBV25-1 and TRBJ2-1): EADIYQTPRYLVIGTGKKITLECSQTMGHDKMYWYQQDPGMELHLIHYSYGVNSTEKGDLSSESTVSRIRTEHFPLTLESARPSHTSQYLCASSDRGNEQFFGPGTRLTVL.

This clone occurred a few times. The rearrangement joins TRBV29-1 to TRBJ2-1, with D hard to call. V lost 5 bases to trimming and J lost 1 base, with 18 bases between them. The CDR3 consists of 16 residues. The germline V gene has CDR1 SQVTM and CDR2 ANQGSEA. CDR3: CSVFFADVASYNEQFF. The CDR3 DNA follows: TGCAGCGTTTTTTTTGCCGACGTTGCTTCCTACAATGAGCAGTTCTTC.

This rearrangement joins TRBV7-7 to TRBJ2-5; 8 nucleotides line up with TRBD2. Germline V gives CDR1 SSHAT, CDR2 FNYEAQ (reference sequence). The V gene end was trimmed by 3 bases and the J gene end by 6 bases; junction bases not matched to a gene: 6. This CDR3 contains 14 residues. The CDR3 DNA reads as TGTGCCAGCAGCTTTCGGGGGGGCGGGCAGACCCAGTACTTC. Its translation: CASSFRGGGQTQYF.

The CDR3 loop is CASFGAVSGNTIYF. The CDR3 coding sequence is TGTGCCAGCTTTGGGGCAGTCTCTGGAAACACCATATATTTT. V is TRBV6-6 and J is TRBJ1-3; a weak D match, TRBD1 (5 bases). CDR1 is MNHNY, CDR2 SVGAGI, per germline (reference sequence). Trimming removed 8 bases at V and 0 bases at J, with 11 bases between. The CDR3 has 14 residues.

Only a few counts were recorded for this clone. J is TRBJ2-5 and V is TRBV19; 8 bases map to TRBD1. The better agreement between TRBJ2-7 and the DNA end casts doubt on the J call. The length of the CDR3 is 13 residues. Germline CDR1 is LNHDA and CDR2 is SQIVND (reference sequence). CDR3 amino acids: CASRTTGEHEQYF. The CDR3 coding sequence is TGTGCCAGTAGGACGACAGGGGAACACGAGCAGTACTTC.

The gene calls are TRBV11-2 and TRBJ2-5, with D possibly TRBD1 on 7 matching bases. Germline assignment: CDR1 SGHAT and CDR2 FQNNGV. With 5 bases removed from V and 4 bases from J, the gap between germline ends came to 14 bases. The CDR3 totals 14 residues. The CDR3 loop is CASSLGTAGETQYF. CDR3 coding DNA: TGTGCCAGCAGCCTGGGGACAGCGGGAGAGACCCAGTACTTC.

The rearrangement joins TRBV14 to TRBJ2-5; no clear D. V was trimmed by 3 bases and J by 1 base, leaving 9 bases between them. Germline assignment: CDR1 SGHDN and CDR2 FVKESK. There are 14 residues in the CDR3. The CDR3 DNA is TGTGCCAGCAGCCAGCTGTTGTTCCAAGAGACCCAGTACTTC. Its translation is CASSQLLFQETQYF.

This clone was seen more than once but under ten times. The chain employs TRBV6-6 and TRBJ2-2; D not resolved. Germline V CDR1 and CDR2: MNHNY, SVGAGI (reference sequence). The CDR3 sequence is 14 residues long. The V end was cut by 5 bases, the J end by 5 bases, with 12 bases between. CDR3 in DNA: TGTGCCAGCAGTGTCCAAGGTGGTACCGGGGAGCTGTTTTTT. This encodes CASSVQGGTGELFF.